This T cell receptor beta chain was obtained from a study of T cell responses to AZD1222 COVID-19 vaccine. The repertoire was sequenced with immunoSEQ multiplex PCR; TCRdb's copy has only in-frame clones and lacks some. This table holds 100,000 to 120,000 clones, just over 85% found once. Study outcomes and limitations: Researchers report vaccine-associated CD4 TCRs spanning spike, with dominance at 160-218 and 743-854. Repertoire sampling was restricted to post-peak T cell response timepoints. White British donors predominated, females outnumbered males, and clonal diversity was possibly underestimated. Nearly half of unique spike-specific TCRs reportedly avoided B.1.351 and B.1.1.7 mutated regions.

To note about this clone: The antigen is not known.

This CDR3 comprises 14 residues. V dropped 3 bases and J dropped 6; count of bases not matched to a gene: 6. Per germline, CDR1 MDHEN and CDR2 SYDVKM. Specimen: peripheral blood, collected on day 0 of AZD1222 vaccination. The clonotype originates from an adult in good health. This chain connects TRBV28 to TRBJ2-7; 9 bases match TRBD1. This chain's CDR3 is CASSFEQGAREQYF. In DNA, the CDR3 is TGTGCCAGCAGTTTCGAACAGGGGGCGCGCGAGCAGTACTTC.